The next 18 T cell receptor beta chains were all read from a single sample in a study of blood T cell repertoires in COVID-19. Generated by immunoSEQ multiplex PCR, the TCRdb table keeps only in-frame clones and is missing some. The sample lists about 210,000 clones; about 81% were seen once. Material for sequencing was PBMCs or T cells enriched from blood (not recorded which). The receptors stem from a man aged 35 to 55 who had recovered from COVID-19.

CDR3 sequence: CASSLERGGINYGYTF. The CDR3 DNA sequence: TGTGCCAGCAGCTTAGAGAGGGGGGGGATTAACTATGGCTACACCTTC. The chain is built from TRBV5-4 and TRBJ1-2; D perhaps matches TRBD1 (6 bases). This CDR3 has 16 residues. Germline lookup yields CDR1 SGHNT and CDR2 YYREEE (reference sequence). V lost 2 bases and J lost 1, with 15 bases in between.

This clone has just one count. The V gene is TRBV3-1 (or the pseudogene TRBV3-2), the J gene TRBJ1-4, with 10 nucleotides matching TRBD1. Trimming removed 2 bases from V and 4 bases from J; junction bases left unmatched: 4. The CDR3 has 16 residues. Germline CDR1 and CDR2: LGHDT and YNNKEL (reference sequence). CDR3 sequence reads: CASSQPGTGDNEKLFF. DNA of the CDR3: TGTGCCAGCAGCCAACCCGGGACAGGGGATAATGAAAAACTGTTTTTT.

The CDR3 nucleotides read TGTGCCAGCAGTGTACAGGGGTATGGCTACACCTTC. This codes for CASSVQGYGYTF. The rearrangement joins TRBV25-1 to TRBJ1-2; 7 nucleotides match TRBD1. V gave up 4 bases and J gave up 5 bases; unmatched junction bases: 1. Germline CDR1 reads MGHDK; CDR2 reads SYGVNS. The CDR3 covers 12 residues.

The rearrangement uses TRBV11-3 and TRBJ1-5, with TRBD1 matching 7 bases. The CDR3 covers 17 residues. The V gene's germline CDR1 is SGHNT and CDR2 YENEEA. After removal of 1 base from V and 4 bases from J, the junction contained 10 bases not matched to a gene. CDR3 region: CASSLALFGRGNQPQHF. The CDR3 DNA follows: TGTGCCAGCAGCTTAGCCCTGTTCGGCAGGGGGAATCAGCCCCAGCATTTT.

The rearrangement joins TRBV7-8 to TRBJ1-6; 7 positions agree with TRBD1. Germline CDR1 is SGHVS and CDR2 is FQNEAQ. The CDR3 is 16 residues long. V lost 0 bases, J lost 5 bases, and 4 bases stayed unmatched. As DNA, the CDR3 is TGTGCCAGCAGCTTAGCAGGGACAGCTAATAATTCACCCCTCCACTTT. Translation: CASSLAGTANNSPLHF. The full variable domain, rest sourced from reference TRBV7-8 and TRBJ1-6, is GAGVSQSPRYKVAKRGQDVALRCDPISGHVSLFWYQQALGQGPEFLTYFQNEAQLDKSGLPSDRFFAERPEGSVSTLKIQRTQQEDSAVYLCASSLAGTANNSPLHFGNGTRLTVT.

The chain combines TRBV2 with TRBJ2-3; no clear D. V gave up 6 bases and J gave up 7 bases, with 8 bases separating them. CDR1 is SNHLY, CDR2 FYNNEI, per germline. CDR3 length: 11 residues. The CDR3 DNA is TGTGCCAGCAGCGCAGGAAATACGCAGTATTTT. Translation: CASSAGNTQYF.

CDR3 sequence reads: CASSRGEVYGYTF. The CDR3, as DNA: TGTGCCAGCAGCCGAGGAGAGGTCTATGGCTACACCTTC. The chain links TRBV3-1 (or the pseudogene TRBV3-2) to TRBJ1-2, with D hard to call. Germline CDR1 LGHDT, CDR2 YNNKEL (reference sequence). The V gene lost 4 bases and the J gene lost 4 bases, with 10 bases spanning the gap. The CDR3 spans 13 residues.

This rearrangement joins TRBV19 to TRBJ2-7; D not resolved. Deletions cut 2 bases from V and 0 bases from J, with 11 bases between. The CDR3 is 15 amino acids. Germline CDR1 and CDR2: LNHDA and SQIVND (reference sequence). The CDR3 DNA reads TGTGCCAGTAGTATATCCCCCAATCCCTCCTACGAGCAGTACTTC. Amino acids: CASSISPNPSYEQYF.

The table lists this clone with many counts. This chain joins TRBV25-1 and TRBJ2-6; tentatively, D is TRBD1 (6 bases). The V end lost 3 bases, the J end lost 1 base, and 16 bases lay between the germline ends. Germline CDR1 is MGHDK and CDR2 is SYGVNS. This CDR3 region has 18 residues. CDR3 residues: CASSDGQQGPSGANVLTF. The DNA for the CDR3 is TGTGCCAGCAGTGATGGACAACAGGGACCTTCTGGGGCCAACGTCCTGACTTTC.

The chain uses TRBV7-3 and TRBJ2-3, with D possibly TRBD2 on 5 matching bases. This CDR3 is built from 14 residues. Germline assignment: CDR1 SGHTA and CDR2 FQGTGA. Trimming took 6 bases from V and 2 from J, leaving 12 bases between them. In DNA form, the CDR3 reads TGTGCCAGCAGTTTGAGGGTTCTCACAGATACGCAGTATTTT. This translates into CASSLRVLTDTQYF.

This chain links TRBV4-2 with TRBJ2-2; 12 bases fit TRBD2. Germline V CDR1 and CDR2: LGHNA, YNFKEQ. J gave up 4 bases and V 1 base, and 7 bases lay outside the gene matches. CDR3 length: 18 amino acids. The CDR3 protein is CASSQASGRALGTGELFF. The CDR3 bases are TGTGCCAGCAGCCAAGCTAGCGGGAGGGCCTTGGGCACCGGGGAGCTGTTTTTT.

This clone was found many times. The chain carries TRBV5-1 and TRBJ2-1; tentatively, D is TRBD1 (5 bases). The ends were cut back, 4 bases at V and 3 bases at J, with 14 bases in the middle. The CDR3 covers 15 residues. The germline V gene encodes CDR1 SGHRS and CDR2 YFSETQ. For the CDR3, the DNA is TGCGCCAGCAGCGACCTTACAGGAAACTACAATGAGCAGTTCTTC. It specifies CASSDLTGNYNEQFF.

This chain links TRBV19 with TRBJ2-7; maybe TRBD2 (6 bases). This CDR3 is built from 16 residues. Trimming left V 0 bases short and J 3 bases short, with 15 bases between. Germline V gene sequence: CDR1 LNHDA, CDR2 SQIVND (reference sequence). CDR3 in amino acids: CASSIDPGTQLYEQYF. CDR3 nucleotides: TGTGCCAGTAGTATAGATCCGGGGACTCAACTCTACGAGCAGTACTTC. Full variable domain (remainder filled in from reference TRBV19 and TRBJ2-7): DGGITQSPKYLFRKEGQNVTLSCEQNLNHDAMYWYRQDPGQGLRLIYYSQIVNDFQKGDIAEGYSVSREKKESFPLTVTSAQKNPTAFYLCASSIDPGTQLYEQYFGPGTRLTVT.

This clone was seen a handful of times. The V call is TRBV19, the J call TRBJ1-1, with TRBD1 matching 10 bases. CDR3 size: 16 residues. The junction had 4 bases not matched to a gene; V was cut back by 3 bases and J by 0 bases. The germline gives CDR1 LNHDA, CDR2 SQIVND (reference sequence). CDR3 coding DNA: TGTGCCAGTAGTATGATGGGACAGGGGTTGAACACTGAAGCTTTCTTT. Translating gives CASSMMGQGLNTEAFF.

This clone was picked up a small number of times. CDR3 amino acids: CSASPQAGNTIYF. In nucleotides, the CDR3 is TGCAGTGCTAGTCCGCAGGCGGGAAACACCATATATTTT. The rearrangement links TRBV20-1 to TRBJ1-3, with D hard to call. Trimming shortened V by 3 bases and J by 4 bases, and 10 bases separated the two germline ends. This CDR3 is 13 amino acids long. The germline gives CDR1 DFQATT, CDR2 SNEGSKA (reference sequence).

The rearrangement uses TRBV25-1 and TRBJ1-6; D ambiguous. The CDR3 sequence is 16 residues long. The germline V gene encodes CDR1 MGHDK and CDR2 SYGVNS. V dropped 3 bases and J dropped 0 bases, with 9 bases sitting between them. Written as DNA, the CDR3 is TGTGCCAGCAGTGACGGGGTGAGCTCCTATAATTCACCCCTCCACTTT. Its translation is CASSDGVSSYNSPLHF.

This rearrangement joins TRBV7-8 to TRBJ2-3; 9 nucleotides align to TRBD2. CDR1 is SGHVS and CDR2 is FQNEAQ in the germline V gene. This CDR3 comprises 19 residues. Trimming at V came to 3 bases and at J to 2 bases, leaving 15 bases not matched to a gene. The CDR3 region has the DNA TGTGCCAGCAGCTTTCCGACCCAACCGGGACTAGCTCTCACAGATACGCAGTATTTT. Its protein is CASSFPTQPGLALTDTQYF. The whole variable domain, filled in from reference TRBV7-8 and TRBJ2-3, reads GAGVSQSPRYKVAKRGQDVALRCDPISGHVSLFWYQQALGQGPEFLTYFQNEAQLDKSGLPSDRFFAERPEGSVSTLKIQRTQQEDSAVYLCASSFPTQPGLALTDTQYFGPGTRLTVL.

The gene calls are TRBV28 and TRBJ2-1, with 8 nucleotides matching TRBD2. From germline, CDR1 is MDHEN and CDR2 SYDVKM. Trimming took 6 bases from V and 9 from J; bases not matched to a gene: 16. The CDR3 length is 16 residues. Here the CDR3 reads CASSSFGGTRYSEQFF. CDR3 DNA sequence: TGTGCCAGCAGCTCTTTTGGGGGGACTAGATATAGTGAGCAGTTCTTC. Supplemented by reference TRBV28 and TRBJ2-1, the full variable domain reads DVKVTQSSRYLVKRTGEKVFLECVQDMDHENMFWYRQDPGLGLRLIYFSYDVKMKEKGDIPEGYSVSREKKERFSLILESASTNQTSMYLCASSSFGGTRYSEQFFGPGTRLTVL.